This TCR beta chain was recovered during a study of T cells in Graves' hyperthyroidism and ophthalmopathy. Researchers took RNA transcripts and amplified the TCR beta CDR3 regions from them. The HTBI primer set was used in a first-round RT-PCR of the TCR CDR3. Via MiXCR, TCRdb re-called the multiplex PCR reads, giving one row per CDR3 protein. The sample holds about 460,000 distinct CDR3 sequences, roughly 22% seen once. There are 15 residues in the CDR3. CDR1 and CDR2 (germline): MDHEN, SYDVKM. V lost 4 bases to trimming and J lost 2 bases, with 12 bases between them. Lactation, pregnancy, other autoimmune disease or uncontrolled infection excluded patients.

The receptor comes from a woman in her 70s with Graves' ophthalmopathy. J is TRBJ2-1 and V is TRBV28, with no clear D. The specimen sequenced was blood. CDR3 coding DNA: TGTGCCAGCAGTTCTTCCCGGGTCACCTACAATGAGCAGTTCTTC. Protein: CASSSSRVTYNEQFF.